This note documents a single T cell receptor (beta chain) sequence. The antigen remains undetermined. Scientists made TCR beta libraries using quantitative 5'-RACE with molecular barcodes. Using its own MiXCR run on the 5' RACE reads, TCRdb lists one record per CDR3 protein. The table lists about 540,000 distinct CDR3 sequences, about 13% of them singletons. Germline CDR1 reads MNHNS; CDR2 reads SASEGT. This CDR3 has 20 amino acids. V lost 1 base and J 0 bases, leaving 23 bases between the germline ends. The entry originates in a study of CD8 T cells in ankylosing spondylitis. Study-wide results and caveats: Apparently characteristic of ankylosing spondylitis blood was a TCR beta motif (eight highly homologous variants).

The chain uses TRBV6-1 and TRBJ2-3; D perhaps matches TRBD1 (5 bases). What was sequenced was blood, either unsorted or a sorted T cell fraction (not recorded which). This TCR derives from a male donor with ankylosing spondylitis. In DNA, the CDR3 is TGTGCCAGCAGTGAAGAAGGATACAGGCGCGGTTACCCTAGCACAGATACGCAGTATTTT. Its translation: CASSEEGYRRGYPSTDTQYF.